This is a list of T cell receptor beta chains from one sample in a study of shared clonotypes between healthy human individuals. Generated by immunoSEQ multiplex PCR, the TCRdb table keeps only in-frame clones and is missing some. The sample lists a few hundred thousand clones; about 70% were seen once. Material: memory CD4+ T cells sorted from blood. Receptor source: a man aged 25-45 years in good health. Each CDR3 is given with its conserved first and last residue. Fields, in order: J gene, V gene, D gene, clone size, CDR3 protein, CDR3 DNA. A D gene is named only where the DNA matches it firmly. Rows may omit the clone size; those that give it use once, few, many or a size class.

j_call: TRBJ2-2
v_call: TRBV30
d_call: -
clone_size: -
cdr3_aa: CAWSVDFIAAGELFF
cdr3_nt: TGTGCCTGGAGTGTGGACTTTATTGCGGCCGGGGAGCTGTTTTTT

j_call: TRBJ1-3
v_call: TRBV4-1
d_call: -
clone_size: few
cdr3_aa: CASSQDGQRNTIYF
cdr3_nt: TGCGCCAGCAGCCAAGACGGTCAGAGAAACACCATATATTTT

j_call: TRBJ2-5
v_call: TRBV11-2
d_call: TRBD2
clone_size: -
cdr3_aa: CASSSPLAGVIRETQYF
cdr3_nt: TGTGCCAGCAGCTCCCCTCTAGCGGGAGTTATCCGAGAGACCCAGTACTTC

j_call: TRBJ1-5
v_call: TRBV19
d_call: -
clone_size: -
cdr3_aa: CASSYFHNQHF
cdr3_nt: TGTGCCAGTAGCTACTTCCATAACCAGCATTTT

j_call: TRBJ1-5
v_call: TRBV5-1
d_call: -
clone_size: -
cdr3_aa: CASSLEGNSNQPQHF
cdr3_nt: TGCGCCAGCAGCTTGGAGGGAAATAGCAATCAGCCCCAGCATTTT

j_call: TRBJ2-7
v_call: TRBV5-1
d_call: TRBD2
clone_size: -
cdr3_aa: CASSLTGTRSYEQYF
cdr3_nt: TGCGCCAGCAGCCTAACCGGGACTAGGTCCTACGAGCAGTACTTC

j_call: TRBJ2-6
v_call: TRBV4-2
d_call: -
clone_size: -
cdr3_aa: CASSQESGFSGANVLTF
cdr3_nt: TGTGCCAGCAGCCAAGAGTCAGGGTTCTCTGGGGCCAACGTCCTGACTTTC

j_call: TRBJ2-3
v_call: TRBV7-2
d_call: TRBD2
clone_size: -
cdr3_aa: CASRYTGLGTDTQYF
cdr3_nt: TGTGCCAGCAGATATACCGGACTAGGTACAGATACGCAGTATTTT

j_call: TRBJ1-6
v_call: TRBV6-6
d_call: -
clone_size: -
cdr3_aa: CASNRDPYNSPLHF
cdr3_nt: TGTGCCAGCAACCGGGACCCATATAATTCACCCCTCCACTTT

j_call: TRBJ2-5
v_call: TRBV7-6
d_call: TRBD2
clone_size: once
cdr3_aa: CASSLVPSGRSNLQETQYF
cdr3_nt: TGTGCCAGCAGCTTAGTTCCTAGCGGGAGGTCGAACCTCCAAGAGACCCAGTACTTC

j_call: TRBJ1-1
v_call: TRBV28
d_call: -
clone_size: -
cdr3_aa: CASSSSTGNTEAFF
cdr3_nt: -

j_call: TRBJ1-1
v_call: TRBV9
d_call: -
clone_size: -
cdr3_aa: CASSVPNTEAFF
cdr3_nt: TGTGCCAGCAGCGTTCCGAACACTGAAGCTTTCTTT

j_call: TRBJ1-1
v_call: TRBV11-2
d_call: -
clone_size: -
cdr3_aa: CASSLRAQGDAFF
cdr3_nt: TGTGCCAGCAGCTTAAGGGCCCAGGGTGACGCTTTCTTT

j_call: TRBJ2-3
v_call: TRBV6-5
d_call: -
clone_size: -
cdr3_aa: CASSYRGGSTDTQYF
cdr3_nt: TGTGCCAGCAGTTACAGGGGGGGGAGCACAGATACGCAGTATTTT

j_call: TRBJ2-7
v_call: TRBV5-1
d_call: -
clone_size: few
cdr3_aa: CASSLLGPTESFHEQYF
cdr3_nt: TGCGCCAGCAGCTTGCTAGGACCGACGGAAAGTTTTCACGAGCAGTACTTC

j_call: TRBJ2-5
v_call: TRBV19
d_call: TRBD2
clone_size: -
cdr3_aa: CASSIRPGLGVPQETQYF
cdr3_nt: TGTGCCAGTAGTATTCGGCCGGGACTAGGGGTCCCACAAGAGACCCAGTACTTC

j_call: TRBJ2-3
v_call: TRBV19
d_call: -
clone_size: -
cdr3_aa: CASSIGPVAGTDTQYF
cdr3_nt: TGTGCCAGTAGTATAGGACCTGTGGCTGGCACAGATACGCAGTATTTT

j_call: TRBJ1-2
v_call: TRBV19
d_call: -
clone_size: -
cdr3_aa: CASSIPGLRYGYTF
cdr3_nt: TGTGCCAGTAGTATTCCAGGGCTTCGCTATGGCTACACCTTC

j_call: TRBJ2-5
v_call: TRBV2
d_call: TRBD2
clone_size: -
cdr3_aa: CASATGAGGPGETQYF
cdr3_nt: TGTGCCAGCGCCACTGGGGCGGGAGGGCCTGGGGAGACCCAGTACTTC

j_call: TRBJ2-7
v_call: TRBV19
d_call: -
clone_size: few
cdr3_aa: CASSISPLGEQYF
cdr3_nt: TGTGCCAGTAGTATCTCCCCGCTTGGCGAGCAGTACTTC

j_call: TRBJ1-4
v_call: TRBV5-4
d_call: -
clone_size: -
cdr3_aa: CASSLEEEKLFF
cdr3_nt: TGTGCCAGCAGCTTGGAGGAGGAAAAACTGTTTTTT

j_call: TRBJ2-1
v_call: TRBV5-4
d_call: -
clone_size: -
cdr3_aa: CASSRRAASYNEQFF
cdr3_nt: TGTGCCAGCAGCCGCCGAGCGGCCTCCTACAATGAGCAGTTCTTC

j_call: TRBJ2-4
v_call: TRBV7-2
d_call: -
clone_size: -
cdr3_aa: CASSLQSHPTNIQYF
cdr3_nt: TGTGCCAGCAGCTTACAGTCCCACCCGACAAACATTCAGTACTTC

j_call: TRBJ2-7
v_call: TRBV5-8
d_call: -
clone_size: -
cdr3_aa: CASSLGKQGVSYEQYF
cdr3_nt: TGTGCCAGCAGCTTGGGGAAACAGGGAGTTTCCTACGAGCAGTACTTC

j_call: TRBJ1-1
v_call: TRBV14
d_call: TRBD1
clone_size: -
cdr3_aa: CASSQAGTGGWYTEAFF
cdr3_nt: TGTGCCAGCAGCCAAGCTGGGACAGGGGGTTGGTACACTGAAGCTTTCTTT

j_call: TRBJ2-2
v_call: TRBV7-2
d_call: -
clone_size: -
cdr3_aa: CASSSNFYTGELFF
cdr3_nt: TGTGCCAGCAGCTCGAACTTTTACACCGGGGAGCTGTTTTTT

j_call: TRBJ2-1
v_call: TRBV9
d_call: TRBD2
clone_size: -
cdr3_aa: CASSVGGLYNEQFF
cdr3_nt: TGTGCCAGCAGCGTAGGGGGACTATACAATGAGCAGTTCTTC

j_call: TRBJ2-1
v_call: TRBV6-1
d_call: TRBD2
clone_size: -
cdr3_aa: CASLLAGEQFF
cdr3_nt: TGTGCCAGCTTATTAGCGGGTGAGCAGTTCTTC

j_call: TRBJ2-7
v_call: TRBV5-6
d_call: -
clone_size: -
cdr3_aa: CASSRPDNEQYF
cdr3_nt: TGTGCCAGCAGCCGACCCGATAACGAGCAGTACTTC

j_call: TRBJ2-3
v_call: TRBV5-4
d_call: TRBD2
clone_size: -
cdr3_aa: CASSGGGYTDTQYF
cdr3_nt: TGTGCCAGCAGCGGCGGGGGATACACAGATACGCAGTATTTT

j_call: TRBJ1-4
v_call: TRBV10-3
d_call: -
clone_size: -
cdr3_aa: CAISRGATNEKLFF
cdr3_nt: TGTGCCATCAGTCGGGGGGCAACTAATGAAAAACTGTTTTTT

j_call: TRBJ2-3
v_call: TRBV5-1
d_call: -
clone_size: few
cdr3_aa: CASSFGPWAGSTDTQYF
cdr3_nt: TGCGCCAGCAGCTTCGGCCCCTGGGCGGGAAGCACAGATACGCAGTATTTT

j_call: TRBJ1-4
v_call: TRBV18
d_call: -
clone_size: -
cdr3_aa: CASSYNEKLFF
cdr3_nt: TGTGCCAGCTCCTATAATGAAAAACTGTTTTTT

j_call: TRBJ2-7
v_call: TRBV18
d_call: TRBD1
clone_size: -
cdr3_aa: CASSPRTGGNSYEQYF
cdr3_nt: TGTGCCAGCTCACCCAGGACAGGGGGCAATTCCTACGAGCAGTACTTC

j_call: TRBJ2-4
v_call: TRBV19
d_call: TRBD2
clone_size: -
cdr3_aa: CASIGTSAKNIQYF
cdr3_nt: TGTGCCAGCATCGGGACTAGCGCCAAAAACATTCAGTACTTC

j_call: TRBJ1-2
v_call: TRBV29-1
d_call: -
clone_size: -
cdr3_aa: CSVEDTGRGGYTF
cdr3_nt: TGCAGCGTTGAAGATACAGGCCGAGGAGGCTACACCTTC

j_call: TRBJ2-3
v_call: TRBV30
d_call: -
clone_size: once
cdr3_aa: CAWSVGGLTDTQYF
cdr3_nt: TGTGCCTGGAGTGTGGGGGGGCTTACAGATACGCAGTATTTT

j_call: TRBJ2-7
v_call: TRBV11-2
d_call: -
clone_size: -
cdr3_aa: CASSPAVYEQYF
cdr3_nt: TGTGCCAGCAGCCCTGCAGTCTACGAGCAGTACTTC

j_call: TRBJ2-2
v_call: TRBV7-6
d_call: -
clone_size: -
cdr3_aa: CASSLASTSNTGELFF
cdr3_nt: TGTGCCAGCAGCTTAGCGAGCACCTCGAACACCGGGGAGCTGTTTTTT

j_call: TRBJ2-1
v_call: TRBV13
d_call: -
clone_size: -
cdr3_aa: CASSSLDEGDYAEQFF
cdr3_nt: TGTGCCAGCAGCTCCCTCGACGAGGGAGATTATGCGGAACAGTTCTTC

j_call: TRBJ2-5
v_call: TRBV19
d_call: -
clone_size: -
cdr3_aa: CASSMRTSRETQYF
cdr3_nt: TGTGCCAGTAGTATGCGTACTAGCCGCGAGACCCAGTACTTC

j_call: TRBJ2-3
v_call: TRBV5-6
d_call: -
clone_size: -
cdr3_aa: CASSLGGYTDTQYF
cdr3_nt: TGTGCCAGCAGCTTGGGGGGATACACAGATACGCAGTATTTT

j_call: TRBJ2-1
v_call: TRBV11-2
d_call: -
clone_size: -
cdr3_aa: CASSYQRSSYNEQFF
cdr3_nt: TGTGCCAGCAGCTACCAGCGGAGCTCCTACAATGAGCAGTTCTTC

j_call: TRBJ1-2
v_call: TRBV6-5
d_call: -
clone_size: -
cdr3_aa: CASSYLGQGSYGYTF
cdr3_nt: TGTGCCAGCAGTTACCTGGGACAAGGAAGCTATGGCTACACCTTC

j_call: TRBJ2-7
v_call: TRBV5-4
d_call: -
clone_size: -
cdr3_aa: CASSFGNNPYEQYF
cdr3_nt: TGTGCCAGCAGCTTCGGTAACAACCCCTACGAGCAGTACTTC

j_call: TRBJ2-7
v_call: TRBV7-2
d_call: TRBD2
clone_size: many
cdr3_aa: CASSLEGTSGKYEQYF
cdr3_nt: TGTGCCAGCAGCTTAGAGGGGACTAGCGGGAAATACGAGCAGTACTTC

j_call: TRBJ2-2
v_call: TRBV19
d_call: -
clone_size: -
cdr3_aa: CASSIDRRGELFF
cdr3_nt: TGTGCCAGTAGTATAGATAGAAGGGGGGAGCTGTTTTTT

j_call: TRBJ2-1
v_call: TRBV7-2
d_call: TRBD2
clone_size: once
cdr3_aa: CASSQTLAGDYNEQFF
cdr3_nt: TGTGCCAGCAGCCAGACACTAGCGGGGGACTACAATGAGCAGTTCTTC

j_call: TRBJ2-1
v_call: TRBV5-1
d_call: -
clone_size: -
cdr3_aa: CASSLALGGDEQFF
cdr3_nt: TGCGCCAGCAGCTTGGCCCTGGGAGGCGATGAGCAGTTCTTC

j_call: TRBJ1-1
v_call: TRBV10-1
d_call: -
clone_size: -
cdr3_aa: CASSERGLGAFF
cdr3_nt: TGCGCCAGCTCCGAGCGGGGTCTTGGAGCTTTCTTT

j_call: TRBJ2-3
v_call: TRBV4-3
d_call: -
clone_size: -
cdr3_aa: CASSLNRVDTQYF
cdr3_nt: TGCGCCAGCAGCCTCAACAGGGTAGATACGCAGTATTTT

j_call: TRBJ2-1
v_call: TRBV14
d_call: -
clone_size: -
cdr3_aa: CASSQGYSSYNEQFF
cdr3_nt: TGTGCCAGCAGTCAAGGATACAGCTCCTACAATGAGCAGTTCTTC

j_call: TRBJ2-3
v_call: TRBV28
d_call: -
clone_size: -
cdr3_aa: CASSLGTVSTDTQYF
cdr3_nt: TGTGCCAGCAGTTTAGGTACCGTTAGCACAGATACGCAGTATTTT

j_call: TRBJ2-3
v_call: TRBV10-1
d_call: -
clone_size: many
cdr3_aa: CASSQTAGSDTQYF
cdr3_nt: TGCGCCAGCAGTCAAACGGCAGGGTCAGATACGCAGTATTTT

j_call: TRBJ1-2
v_call: TRBV15
d_call: -
clone_size: -
cdr3_aa: CATSRGRLNYGYTF
cdr3_nt: TGTGCCACCAGCAGAGGGCGGCTCAACTATGGCTACACCTTC